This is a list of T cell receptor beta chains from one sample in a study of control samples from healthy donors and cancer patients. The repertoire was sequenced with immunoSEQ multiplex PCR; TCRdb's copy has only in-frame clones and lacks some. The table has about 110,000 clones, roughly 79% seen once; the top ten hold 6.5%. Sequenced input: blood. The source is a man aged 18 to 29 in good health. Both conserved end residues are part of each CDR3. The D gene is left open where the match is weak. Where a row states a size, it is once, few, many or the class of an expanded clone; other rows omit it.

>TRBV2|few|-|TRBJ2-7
TGTGCCAGCTGGGAGGGACACTCGACCTACGAGCAGTACTTC
CASWEGHSTYEQYF
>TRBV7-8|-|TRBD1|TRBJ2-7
TGTGCCAGCAGCACGGACAGGGGACCCTACGAGCAGTACTTC
CASSTDRGPYEQYF
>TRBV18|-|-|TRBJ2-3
TGTGCCAGCTCACCGAGTAGCACAGATACGCAGTATTTT
CASSPSSTDTQYF
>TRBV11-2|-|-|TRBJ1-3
TGTGCCAGCAGCTTAGGGGCAGGAGCTGGAAACACCATATATTTT
CASSLGAGAGNTIYF
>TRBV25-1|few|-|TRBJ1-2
TGTGCCAGCAGTGAAAAAGGAAGGGGCGTAGGTGGCTACACCTTC
CASSEKGRGVGGYTF
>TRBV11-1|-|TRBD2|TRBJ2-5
TGTGCCAGCAGCTTAGCGTATAGGACTAGCGGGCCTCAAGAGACCCAGTACTTC
CASSLAYRTSGPQETQYF
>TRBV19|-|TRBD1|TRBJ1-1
TGTGCCGTAACAGGGGAATGGGGCACTGAAGCTTTCTTT
CAVTGEWGTEAFF
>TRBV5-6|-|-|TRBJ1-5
TGTGCCAGCGGATTAAAAAGGAGGGATAAAAATCAGCCCCAGCATTTT
CASGLKRRDKNQPQHF
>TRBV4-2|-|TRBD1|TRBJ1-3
TGTGCCAGCAGCCAAGGAACAGGGGGTGGAAACACCATATATTTT
CASSQGTGGGNTIYF
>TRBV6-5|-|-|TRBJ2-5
TGTGCCAGCACCAAGGGTGACAGAATCCAAGAGACCCAGTACTTC
CASTKGDRIQETQYF
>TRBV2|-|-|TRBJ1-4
TGTGCCAGCAGCGGTTTGTCTACCCAACCCTCCCGGAGTGTGGATTTT
CASSGLSTQPSRSVDF
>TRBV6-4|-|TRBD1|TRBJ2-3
TGTGCCAGCAGTGCGCAGGGGGCGATCACAGATACGCAGTATTTT
CASSAQGAITDTQYF
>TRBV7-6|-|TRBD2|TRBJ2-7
TGTGCCAGCAGCTTAGGGACTAGAGTTATAGTTGACGAGCAGTACTTC
CASSLGTRVIVDEQYF
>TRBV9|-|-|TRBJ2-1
TGTGCCAGCTCCCCGGGGGTACGAGAGCAGTTCTTC
CASSPGVREQFF
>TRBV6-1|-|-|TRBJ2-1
TGTGCCAGCAGTGAGGTACGGGGGGCTGGCTACAATGAGCAGTTCTTC
CASSEVRGAGYNEQFF
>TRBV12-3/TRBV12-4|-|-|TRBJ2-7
TGTGCCAGCAGTTGGGGGCCCTACGAGCAGTACTTC
CASSWGPYEQYF
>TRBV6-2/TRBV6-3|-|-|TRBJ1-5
TGTGCCAGCAGTTACTTGGCAGCCTATAGCAATCAGCCCCAGCATTTT
CASSYLAAYSNQPQHF
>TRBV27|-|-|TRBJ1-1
TGTGCCAGCAGTTCTCAGGGCCTTAGGGGTAGCACTGAAGCTTTCTTT
CASSSQGLRGSTEAFF
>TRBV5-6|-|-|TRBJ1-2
TGTGCCAGCATCCCTTCCGCATCTGTCTATGGCTACACCTTC
CASIPSASVYGYTF
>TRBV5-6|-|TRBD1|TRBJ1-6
TGTGCCAGCAGCATGGGACAGGGAAATTCACCCCTCCACTTT
CASSMGQGNSPLHF
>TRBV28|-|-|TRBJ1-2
TGTGCCAGCCTCGGACAGACTTTCTATGGCTACACCTTC
CASLGQTFYGYTF
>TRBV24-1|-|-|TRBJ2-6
TGTGCCACCCGTTCTGGGGCCAACGTCCTGACTTTC
CATRSGANVLTF
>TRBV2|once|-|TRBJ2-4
TGTGCCAGCAGCCCAATTCGGACGGGGAACGGAGCCAAAAACATTCAGTACTTC
CASSPIRTGNGAKNIQYF
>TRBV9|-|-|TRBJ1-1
TGTGCCAGCAGCGTAGTAGGGCAGAACACTGAAGCTTTCTTT
CASSVVGQNTEAFF
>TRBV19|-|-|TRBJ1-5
TGTGCCAGTAGTAATCTGGGGGGCGCGGGTCAGCCCCAGCATTTT
CASSNLGGAGQPQHF
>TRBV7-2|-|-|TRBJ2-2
TGTGCCAGCAGCCCGCTGGGAGCAAGCGGGGAGCTGTTTTTT
CASSPLGASGELFF
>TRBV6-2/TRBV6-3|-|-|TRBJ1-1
TGTGCCAGCAGTTACTCCGGAGGGCAGACTGAAGCTTTCTTT
CASSYSGGQTEAFF
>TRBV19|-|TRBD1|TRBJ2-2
TGTGCCAGTAGTAACGGGACAGGGATTTTAGGTCGAGGGACCGGGGAGCTGTTTTTT
CASSNGTGILGRGTGELFF
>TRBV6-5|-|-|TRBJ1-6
TGTGCCAGCAGTTTAGGGCAGGGATATCGTTCACCCCTCCACTTT
CASSLGQGYRSPLHF
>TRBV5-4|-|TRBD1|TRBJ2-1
TGTGCCAGCAGCTCGTGGGACAGGGCTGGCAATGAGCAGTTCTTC
CASSSWDRAGNEQFF
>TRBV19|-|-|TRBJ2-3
TGTGCCAGTAGTTTGATGAGTAGCACAGATACGCAGTATTTT
CASSLMSSTDTQYF
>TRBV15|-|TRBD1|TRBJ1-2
TGTGCCACCAGCAGACCAAGCAGGGGGTCCAACTATGGCTACACCTTC
CATSRPSRGSNYGYTF
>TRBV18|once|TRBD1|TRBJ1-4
TGTGCCAGCTCACCGGGACAGGGGCAAGAAAAACTGTTTTTT
CASSPGQGQEKLFF
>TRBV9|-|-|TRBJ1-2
TGTGCCAGCAGCGTAGGCAGAGGGACATTCTATGGCTACACCTTC
CASSVGRGTFYGYTF
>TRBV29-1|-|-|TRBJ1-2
TGCAGCGTTGATCTTGCGGGGGGTATTAACTATGGCTACACCTTC
CSVDLAGGINYGYTF
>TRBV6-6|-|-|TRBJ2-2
TGTGCCAGCAGTTATAATTGGGGTGCGACCACCGGGGAGCTGTTTTTT
CASSYNWGATTGELFF
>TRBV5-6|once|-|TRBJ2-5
TGTGCCAGCAGCTTCGTCGGTAGAGAGACCCAGTACTTC
CASSFVGRETQYF
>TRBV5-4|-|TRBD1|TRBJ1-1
TGTGCCAGCAGGAAGGACAGGGGGAACACTGAAGCTTTCTTT
CASRKDRGNTEAFF
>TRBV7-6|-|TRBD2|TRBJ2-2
TGTGCCAGCAGCTTAGCCCGGGGGGACACCGGGGAGCTGTTTTTT
CASSLARGDTGELFF
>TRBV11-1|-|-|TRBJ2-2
TGTGCCAGCAGCTTAGGATCAAGCAGGGAGCTGTTTTTT
CASSLGSSRELFF
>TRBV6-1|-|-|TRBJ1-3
TGTGCCAGCAGTGAAGCGGGGGGGAGGGTTTATGGAAACACCATATATTTT
CASSEAGGRVYGNTIYF
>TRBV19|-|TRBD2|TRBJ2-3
TGTGCCAGTAGTATAGATCTCCTAGCGGGGACTAGCACAGATACGCAGTATTTT
CASSIDLLAGTSTDTQYF
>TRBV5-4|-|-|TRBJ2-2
TGTGCCAGCAGCTTTCCACCCGGGGAGCTGTTTTTT
CASSFPPGELFF
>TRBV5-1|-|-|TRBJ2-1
TGCGCCAGCAGCTTGGAAATCCGGGAACGCAATGAGCAGTTCTTC
CASSLEIRERNEQFF
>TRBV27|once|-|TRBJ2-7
TGTGCCAGCGGGGGTAGCTCCTACGAGCAGTACTTC
CASGGSSYEQYF
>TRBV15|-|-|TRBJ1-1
TGTGCCACCAGCAGAGTGGGTACTGAAGCTTTCTTT
CATSRVGTEAFF
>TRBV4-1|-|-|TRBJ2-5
TGCGCCAGCAGTTCCTCACCCCCAGGGACGGAGACCCAGTACTTC
CASSSSPPGTETQYF
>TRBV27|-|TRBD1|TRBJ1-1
TGTGCCAGCAGTGCCCTCGACAGGGTGAGCACTGAAGCTTTCTTT
CASSALDRVSTEAFF
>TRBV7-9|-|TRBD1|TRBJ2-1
TGCGCCAGCAGCTTCCGACAGGGGAATTTGGATGAGCAGTTCTTC
CASSFRQGNLDEQFF
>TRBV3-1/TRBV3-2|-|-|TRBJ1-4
TGTGCCAGCAGCCAAGTTTTTGGGGTTCAGGCTAATGAAAAACTGTTTTTT
CASSQVFGVQANEKLFF
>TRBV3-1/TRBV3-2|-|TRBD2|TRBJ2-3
TGTGCCAGCAGCCGCACGGGTCTAGCGGGGGAGCTCACAGATACGCAGTATTTT
CASSRTGLAGELTDTQYF
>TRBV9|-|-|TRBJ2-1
TGTGCCAGCAGCGTAGAAGGCAGGGGCTACAATGAGCAGTTCTTC
CASSVEGRGYNEQFF
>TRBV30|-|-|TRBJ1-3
TGTGCCTGGAGTGGAAACACCATATATTTT
CAWSGNTIYF
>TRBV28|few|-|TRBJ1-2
TGTGCCAGCAGTTTATGGTCGTTGGAGTCCCAAGTCGGCTATGGCTACACCTTC
CASSLWSLESQVGYGYTF
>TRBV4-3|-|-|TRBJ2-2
TGCGCCAGCAGCCAAGAACCAGTGAACACCGGGGAGCTGTTTTTT
CASSQEPVNTGELFF
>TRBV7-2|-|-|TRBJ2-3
TGTGCCAGCAGCTCACAACCGGGACACACCACAGATACGCAGTATTTT
CASSSQPGHTTDTQYF
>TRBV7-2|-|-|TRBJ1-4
TGTGCCAGCAGCTTAGGGCCCGGCGAAAAACTGTTTTTT
CASSLGPGEKLFF
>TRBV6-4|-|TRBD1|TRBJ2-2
TGTGCCAGCAGTGAAGGAGTGGGACAGGGGCACGAGGAGCTGTTTTTT
CASSEGVGQGHEELFF
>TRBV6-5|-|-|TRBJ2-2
TGTGCCAGCAGTTACTCAGGACCAAGAACCCGGGAGCTGTTTTTT
CASSYSGPRTRELFF